Shown below are 30 T cell receptor beta chains from a single sample sequenced in a study of neurological immune-mediated disorders. TCRdb independently ran MiXCR on the 5' RACE reads; one entry per CDR3 protein. In the table there are under 70,000 distinct CDR3 sequences, roughly 3.1% of which are singletons. Sequencing was done on a sample of PBMCs. The source is a woman in her fifties or sixties with multiple sclerosis.

In this sample, this clonotype turned up many times. The rearrangement joins TRBV28 to TRBJ1-2, with D possibly TRBD1 on 6 matching bases. The CDR3 has 14 residues. The V end lost 4 bases, the J end lost 0 bases, and 9 bases lay between the germline ends. Germline V gene lookup returns CDR1 MDHEN and CDR2 SYDVKM. In DNA form, the CDR3 reads TGTGCCAGCAGTTCGGGGGCTGCTAACTATGGCTACACCTTC. It codes for CASSSGAANYGYTF.

There are many counts of this clonotype. The rearrangement joins TRBV4-3 to TRBJ1-6; D perhaps matches TRBD1 (5 bases). The CDR3 has 16 amino acids. Trimming took off 1 base at V and 6 bases at J, with 13 bases between the two ends. Germline V CDR1 and CDR2: LGHNA, YSLEER. In DNA, the CDR3 is TGCGCCAGCAGCCAAGGCAGGGTCTCGTCTAATTCACCCCTCCACTTT. As protein: CASSQGRVSSNSPLHF.

This clonotype was seen repeatedly, ten times or more. V gene TRBV29-1 combines with J gene TRBJ2-1, with 7 bases lining up with TRBD1. The CDR3 runs to 14 residues. Germline V gene lookup returns CDR1 SQVTM and CDR2 ANQGSEA. V gave up 5 bases and J gave up 2 bases; unmatched junction bases: 6. CDR3 in amino acids: CSVLSGTAYNEQFF. In DNA form, the CDR3 reads TGCAGCGTTCTGTCCGGGACAGCCTACAATGAGCAGTTCTTC.

This clonotype was observed at least ten times. The chain is built from TRBV7-2 and TRBJ1-6; D is undetermined. CDR1 and CDR2 (germline): SGHTA, FQGNSA. V gave up 1 base and J gave up 0 bases, with 13 bases separating them. This CDR3 is built from 18 residues. Here the CDR3 reads CASSLDATYSSYNSPLHF. CDR3 coding DNA: TGTGCCAGCAGCTTAGACGCGACATACAGCTCCTATAATTCACCCCTCCACTTT.

This clonotype was seen repeatedly, ten times or more. The chain recombines TRBV11-2 with TRBJ2-5, with 9 bases identical to TRBD1. This CDR3 contains 16 residues. Unmatched junction bases numbered 5, after V lost 1 base and J lost 2 bases. CDR1 and CDR2 from the germline V gene are SGHAT and FQNNGV. DNA for the CDR3: TGTGCCAGCAGCTTAGCTGGGACAGGGCCTCAAGAGACCCAGTACTTC. It translates to CASSLAGTGPQETQYF.

This clonotype occurred many times. This chain joins TRBV5-1 and TRBJ2-1, with 13 bases identical to TRBD2. Trimming cost V 4 bases and J 5 bases; bases outside gene matches: 6. Per the germline V gene, CDR1 is SGHRS and CDR2 is YFSETQ. The CDR3 covers 16 residues. The CDR3 reads CASSGLLAGGDNEQFF. DNA of the CDR3: TGCGCCAGCAGCGGACTACTAGCGGGGGGGGACAATGAGCAGTTCTTC.

This clonotype was detected many times. This chain links TRBV7-2 with TRBJ1-2, with 7 bases that match TRBD1. CDR3 length: 14 amino acids. Germline V gives CDR1 SGHTA, CDR2 FQGNSA. V dropped 7 bases and J dropped 1; count of bases not matched to a gene: 6. CDR3 coding DNA: TGTGCCAGCACCCACCCAGGGGGTAACTATGGCTACACCTTC. This encodes CASTHPGGNYGYTF.

A few counts support this clonotype. The genes are TRBV20-1 and TRBJ2-1, with 10 bases aligning to TRBD2. CDR3 size: 15 residues. CDR1 is DFQATT and CDR2 is SNEGSKA in the germline V gene (reference sequence). V lost 5 bases to trimming and J lost 6 bases; unmatched junction nucleotides: 10. The CDR3 sequence is CSALDPGLATNEQFF. CDR3 DNA sequence: TGCAGTGCTCTCGATCCGGGACTAGCGACCAATGAGCAGTTCTTC.

This clonotype was picked up many times. The chain uses TRBV9 and TRBJ2-7; no firm D call. V was clipped by 0 bases and J by 2 bases, with 15 bases between them. The germline V gene has CDR1 SGDLS and CDR2 YYNGEE. The CDR3 consists of 16 residues. The DNA of the CDR3 is TGTGCCAGCAGCGTAGACCCTACGATAAGTGCCTACGAGCAGTACGTC. Its protein product is CASSVDPTISAYEQYV.

Turning to this clonotype: The CDR3 carries no conserved terminal phenylalanine or tryptophan, so it likely arises from a read error. J is TRBJ2-3 and V is TRBV25-1; the D is unclear. CDR1 MGHDK and CDR2 SYGVNS come from the germline V gene. CDR3 size: 14 residues. DNA for the CDR3: TGTGCCAGCAGTGATAACTACTACACAGATAAGCAGTATTGT. Residues: CASSDNYYTDKQYC.

There are many counts of this clonotype. The chain uses TRBV7-2 and TRBJ2-3, with D perhaps matching TRBD1 or TRBD2 (5 bases each). The V end was cut by 2 bases, the J end by 0 bases, with 6 bases between. The CDR3 length is 14 residues. Per germline, CDR1 SGHTA and CDR2 FQGNSA. This CDR3 reads CASSLWGSTDTQYF. CDR3 nucleotides: TGTGCCAGCAGCTTATGGGGGAGCACAGATACGCAGTATTTT.

This clonotype was counted at least ten times. The CDR3 region has the DNA TGTGCCATACACGGGTCTAACTATGGCTACACCTTC. Translated: CAIHGSNYGYTF. The chain combines TRBV10-3 with TRBJ1-2; D unclear. The V gene's germline CDR1 is ENHRY and CDR2 SYGVKD. The length of the CDR3 is 12 residues. V lost 9 bases, J lost 0 bases, and 8 bases lay in between.

This clonotype occurred many times. The V gene is TRBV5-1, the J gene TRBJ2-4; D is unresolved. Trimming removed 4 bases from V and 2 bases from J, with 10 bases in between. CDR3 length: 14 amino acids. From germline, CDR1 is SGHRS and CDR2 YFSETQ. Written as DNA, the CDR3 is TGCGCCAGCAGCACAGACGGGTCCAAAAACATTCAGTACTTC. It codes for CASSTDGSKNIQYF. Supplemented by reference TRBV5-1 and TRBJ2-4, the full variable domain reads KAGVTQTPRYLIKTRGQQVTLSCSPISGHRSVSWYQQTPGQGLQFLFEYFSETQRNKGNFPGRFSGRQFSNSRSEMNVSTLELGDSALYLCASSTDGSKNIQYFGAGTRLSVL.

The table lists this clonotype with many counts. The chain joins TRBV7-2 to TRBJ2-7; D uncertain. There are 12 residues in the CDR3. Germline V gene lookup returns CDR1 SGHTA and CDR2 FQGNSA. The V end lost 5 bases, the J end lost 0 bases, and 5 bases lay between the germline ends. CDR3 amino acids: CASSPTSYEQYF. In nucleotides, the CDR3 is TGTGCCAGCAGCCCCACCTCCTACGAGCAGTACTTC.

This clonotype was counted many times. The DNA for the CDR3 is TGTGCCAGCAGCTTAGCCCTAGGTCCCTACGAGCAGTACTTC. Protein sequence: CASSLALGPYEQYF. The chain joins TRBV7-2 to TRBJ2-7, with D hard to call. CDR3 length equals 14 residues. Deletions cut 0 bases from V and 2 bases from J, with 8 bases between. The germline gives CDR1 SGHTA, CDR2 FQGNSA.

The table lists this clonotype with many counts. The chain joins TRBV20-1 to TRBJ2-1; D is uncertain. CDR1 is DFQATT and CDR2 is SNEGSKA in the germline V gene (reference sequence). This CDR3 comprises 14 residues. Trimming shortened V by 1 base and J by 2 bases, and 9 bases separated the two germline ends. The CDR3: CSARGRSAYNEQFF. The CDR3 bases are TGCAGTGCTAGAGGCAGGAGCGCCTACAATGAGCAGTTCTTC.

Many counts were recorded for this clonotype. The J gene is TRBJ1-1, the V gene TRBV11-2; D gene uncertain. V lost 1 base and J 6 bases, leaving 12 bases between the germline ends. Germline CDR1 reads SGHAT; CDR2 reads FQNNGV. The CDR3 spans 14 residues. CDR3 loop: CASSLGGRWAEAFF. The CDR3 DNA reads as TGTGCCAGCAGCTTAGGAGGGAGGTGGGCTGAAGCTTTCTTT. Based on the CDR3 plus reference TRBV11-2 and TRBJ1-1, the full variable domain is EAGVAQSPRYKIIEKRQSVAFWCNPISGHATLYWYQQILGQGPKLLIQFQNNGVVDDSQLPKDRFSAERLKGVDSTLKIQPAKLEDSAVYLCASSLGGRWAEAFFGQGTRLTVV.

The genes are TRBV5-5 and TRBJ2-1, with 9 bases aligning to TRBD2. CDR3 length: 15 residues. Per germline, CDR1 SGHKS and CDR2 YYEKEE (reference sequence). Trimming took 5 bases from V and 7 from J; bases not matched to a gene: 10. The CDR3 here is CASSSRGSGSNEQFF. CDR3 bases: TGTGCCAGCAGTTCCCGGGGTAGCGGGAGTAATGAGCAGTTCTTC.

This clonotype was counted ten times or more. CDR3 sequence (DNA): TGTGCCAGCAGCTTTACTAGCGGGGGGTTACCAGATACGCAGTATTTT. Translating gives CASSFTSGGLPDTQYF. V is TRBV7-2 and J is TRBJ2-3; 12 nucleotides agree with TRBD2. Trimming removed 3 bases from V and 4 bases from J; junction bases left unmatched: 5. This CDR3 comprises 16 residues. The germline gives CDR1 SGHTA, CDR2 FQGNSA. Drawing the rest from reference TRBV7-2 and TRBJ2-3, the complete variable domain is GAGVSQSPSNKVTEKGKDVELRCDPISGHTALYWYRQSLGQGLEFLIYFQGNSAPDKSGLPSDRFSAERTGGSVSTLTIQRTQQEDSAVYLCASSFTSGGLPDTQYFGPGTRLTVL.

This clonotype was seen ten or more times. The V and J genes are TRBV6-6 and TRBJ2-5, with a weak D call TRBD1 (7 bases). This CDR3 has 14 amino acids. The V and J ends lost 2 bases and 4 bases respectively, with 11 bases between them. Germline lookup yields CDR1 MNHNY and CDR2 SVGAGI (reference sequence). This chain's CDR3 is CASSYGQGGETQYF. The CDR3, as DNA: TGTGCCAGCAGTTACGGGCAGGGGGGAGAGACCCAGTACTTC.

This clonotype has at least ten counts. The chain is built from TRBV5-5 and TRBJ1-4, with D uncertain. This CDR3 contains 17 residues. Deletions cut 0 bases from V and 3 bases from J, with 15 bases between. Germline V gene lookup returns CDR1 SGHKS and CDR2 YYEKEE (reference sequence). In nucleotides, the CDR3 is TGTGCCAGCAGCTTGGTTTGGAAGCTCCGGGCTAATGAAAAACTGTTTTTT. Translated: CASSLVWKLRANEKLFF.

At least ten counts were recorded for this clonotype. This rearrangement joins TRBV5-1 to TRBJ2-3, with 8 nucleotides matching TRBD1. This CDR3 has 15 amino acids. V trimming: 3 bases; J trimming: 2 bases; junction bases outside the gene matches: 5. Germline V gene lookup returns CDR1 SGHRS and CDR2 YFSETQ. The CDR3 coding sequence is TGCGCCAGCAGCTCGAGGACAGGGTACACAGATACGCAGTATTTT. This codes for CASSSRTGYTDTQYF. The full variable domain, rest sourced from reference TRBV5-1 and TRBJ2-3, is KAGVTQTPRYLIKTRGQQVTLSCSPISGHRSVSWYQQTPGQGLQFLFEYFSETQRNKGNFPGRFSGRQFSNSRSEMNVSTLELGDSALYLCASSSRTGYTDTQYFGPGTRLTVL.

Points on this clonotype: A clone one base away is much larger, so this may be a read error. This chain joins TRBV7-8 and TRBJ1-6; D unresolved. The germline CDR1 and CDR2 sequences are SGHVS and FQNEAQ. The CDR3 length is 14 residues. CDR3 bases: TGTGCCAGCAGCCGTGACGAGTCTAATTCACCCCTCAACTTT. Translated, it gives CASSRDESNSPLNF.

This clonotype was seen at least ten times. The chain employs TRBV6-6 and TRBJ1-2; D is possibly TRBD1 (6 bases). The CDR3 length is 19 residues. CDR1 is MNHNY, CDR2 SVGAGI, per germline (reference sequence). Trimming shortened V by 4 bases and J by 3 bases, and 27 bases separated the two germline ends. The CDR3 DNA is TGTGCCAGCAGTTGGGGGGTTCTGGACAGCGCCCCGAGGGACTATGGCTACACCTTC. It yields the protein CASSWGVLDSAPRDYGYTF.

This clonotype was seen repeatedly, ten times or more. V gene TRBV12-3 or TRBV12-4 combines with J gene TRBJ2-1, with a possible D match to TRBD1 (5 bases). The CDR3 has 16 residues. The germline V and J ends were trimmed by 6 bases and 0 bases, with 15 bases remaining between them. The CDR3: CASRPQGPRSYNEQFF. The CDR3 DNA is TGTGCCAGCAGACCCCAGGGCCCTCGCTCCTACAATGAGCAGTTCTTC.

This clonotype was seen repeatedly, ten times or more. The V and J genes are TRBV20-1 and TRBJ2-7, with D possibly being TRBD2 (5 bases). Trimming cost V 7 bases and J 2 bases, with 15 bases left between them. This CDR3 comprises 13 residues. Germline values: CDR1 DFQATT, CDR2 SNEGSKA (reference sequence). The CDR3 coding sequence is TGCAGTGTCAAGGCCCGGGGTACCTACGAGCAGTACGTC. Amino acids: CSVKARGTYEQYV.

Many counts were recorded for this clonotype. The CDR3 loop is CASSSLLGLNEQYF. For the CDR3, the DNA is TGTGCCAGCAGCTCCTTACTAGGTCTGAACGAGCAGTACTTC. The genes are TRBV7-2 and TRBJ2-7, with a tentative D call TRBD2 (5 bases). Germline values: CDR1 SGHTA, CDR2 FQGNSA. The CDR3 loop spans 14 amino acids. V was trimmed by 4 bases and J by 5 bases, leaving 15 bases between them.

This clonotype is labeled medium-sized (0.01 to 0.1%). The gene calls are TRBV27 and TRBJ2-5, with D maybe TRBD2 (6 bases). The CDR3 loop spans 15 amino acids. Germline CDR1 is MNHEY and CDR2 is SMNVEV (reference sequence). The V and J ends lost 8 bases and 5 bases respectively, with 21 bases between them. CDR3 in amino acids: CASRSSGDVRETQYF. The CDR3 DNA reads as TGTGCCAGCCGATCCTCGGGGGATGTGCGGGAGACCCAGTACTTC.

With regard to this clonotype: A much larger clone differs by one base, so this may be a read error. The CDR3 ends on some other residue instead of the conserved phenylalanine or tryptophan, so this is likely a read error. The chain combines TRBV5-6 with TRBJ1-2; D might be TRBD1 (5 bases). Germline lookup yields CDR1 SGHDT and CDR2 YYEEEE. V was clipped by 5 bases and J by 10 bases, with 18 bases between them. The CDR3 sequence is 13 residues long. CDR3: CASSLYGTPIYTV. CDR3 nucleotides: TGTGCCAGCAGTCTGTACGGGACCCCTATCTACACCGTC.

This clonotype was counted many times. CDR3 nucleotide sequence: TGTGCCAGCAGGTCGCGGACTACAGCAGATACGCAGTATTTT. This codes for CASRSRTTADTQYF. The J gene is TRBJ2-3, the V gene TRBV6-1, with D maybe TRBD2 (6 bases). The germline CDR1 and CDR2 sequences are MNHNS and SASEGT. Between the trimmed V and J ends, which lost 6 bases and 4 bases, there was a span of 14 bases. The CDR3 sequence is 14 residues long.